This T cell receptor beta chain was identified during a study of T cell responses to AZD1222 COVID-19 vaccine. About this clone itself: What it recognizes is unknown.

Method: immunoSEQ multiplex PCR; TCRdb's copy keeps in-frame clones and lacks some. The sample shows roughly 120,000 clones, around 89% of them seen only once. Germline V gene sequence: CDR1 SGHNT, CDR2 YYREEE (reference sequence). The junction had 7 bases not matched to a gene; V was cut back by 6 bases and J by 9 bases. The CDR3 extends over 14 amino acids. General study results and limits: The repertoires were collected only after the peak T cell response. Clonal diversity may have been underestimated in mostly white British donors.

Specimen: peripheral blood, collected 28 days after the second AZD1222 dose. The chain combines TRBV5-4 with TRBJ1-6; 9 bases align to TRBD1. This receptor was obtained from an adult who received the AZD1222 COVID-19 vaccine. The CDR3 spells CASTGQGRTSPLHF. The CDR3 DNA is TGTGCCAGCACTGGACAGGGGCGAACTTCACCCCTCCACTTT.